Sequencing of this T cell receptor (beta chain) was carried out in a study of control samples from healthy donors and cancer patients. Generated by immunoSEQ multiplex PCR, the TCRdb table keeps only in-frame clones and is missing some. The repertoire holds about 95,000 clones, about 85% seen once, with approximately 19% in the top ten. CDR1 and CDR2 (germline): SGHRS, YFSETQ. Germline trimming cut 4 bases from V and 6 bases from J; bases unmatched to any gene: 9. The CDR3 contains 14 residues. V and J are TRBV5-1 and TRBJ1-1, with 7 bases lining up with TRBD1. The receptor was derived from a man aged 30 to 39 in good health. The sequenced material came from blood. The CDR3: CASSTSPTGSEAFF. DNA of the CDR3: TGCGCCAGCAGCACCAGCCCGACAGGGTCTGAAGCTTTCTTT.